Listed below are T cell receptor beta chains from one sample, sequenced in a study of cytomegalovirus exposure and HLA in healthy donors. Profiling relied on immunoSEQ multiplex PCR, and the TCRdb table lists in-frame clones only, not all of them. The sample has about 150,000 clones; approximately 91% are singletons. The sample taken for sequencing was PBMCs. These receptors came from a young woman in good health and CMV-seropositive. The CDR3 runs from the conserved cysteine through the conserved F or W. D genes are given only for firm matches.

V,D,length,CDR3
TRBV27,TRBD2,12,CASSPGGYEQYF
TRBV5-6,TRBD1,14,CASSFGTGAYEQYF
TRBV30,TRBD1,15,CAWTGFGQGWEKLFF
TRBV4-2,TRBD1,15,CASSRDRDSRQPQHF
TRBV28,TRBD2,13,CASSLVAGGRQFF
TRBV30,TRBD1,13,CAWSEGAVYEQYF
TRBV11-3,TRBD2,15,CASSPTAGGGYEQYF
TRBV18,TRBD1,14,CASSPPGQGEKLFF
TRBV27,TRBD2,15,CASSSASGLNYEQYF
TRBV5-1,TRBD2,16,CASSPGLAGGTDTQYF
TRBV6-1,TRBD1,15,CASSEPGGQGTEAFF
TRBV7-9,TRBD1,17,CASSLDPGQGVLETQYF
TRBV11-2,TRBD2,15,CASRRNLAETGELFF
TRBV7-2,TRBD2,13,CASSFGSGSEQYF
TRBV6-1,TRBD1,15,CASSGTGGNTGELFF
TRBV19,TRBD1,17,CASSTTIGTGLGQPQHF
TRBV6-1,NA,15,CASSEAGTSNQPQHF
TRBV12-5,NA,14,CASGSYREDEKLFF
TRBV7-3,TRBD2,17,CASSFDPSGSTYNEQFF
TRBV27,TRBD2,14,CATARGGYTGELFF
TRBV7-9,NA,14,CASSLGANTGELFF
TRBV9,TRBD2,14,CASSDSGSVGEQYF
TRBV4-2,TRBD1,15,CASSSPGQPNQPQHF
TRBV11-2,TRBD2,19,CASSLYLRFGGSRSNEQFF
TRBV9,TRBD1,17,CASSVVFGTVNTGELFF
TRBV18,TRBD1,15,CASSPQRDRGETQYF
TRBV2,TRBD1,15,CASSSGTGLNEKLFF
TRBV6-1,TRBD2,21,CASSEAVQVPSTSGRTDTQYF
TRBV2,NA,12,CASSEGGRELFF
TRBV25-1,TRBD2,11,CASRGEGEQFF
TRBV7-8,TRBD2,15,CASSLVSGRLYEQYF
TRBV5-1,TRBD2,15,CASSLGTSGVYEQYF
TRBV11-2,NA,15,CASSFFQLNTGELFF
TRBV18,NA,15,CASSPRAGLTYEQYF
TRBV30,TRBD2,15,CAWPARGIDTGELFF
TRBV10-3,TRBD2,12,CATTGTSYEQYF
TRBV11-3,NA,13,CASEGFTYNEQFF
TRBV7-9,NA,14,CASSGRTVNTEAFF
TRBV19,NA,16,CASSISSGRAKFRYTF
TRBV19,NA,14,CATSDPGSTGTQYF
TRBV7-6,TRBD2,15,CASTGLAGSQGEQYF
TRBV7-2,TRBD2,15,CASSLLAGGRNEQFF
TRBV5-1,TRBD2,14,CASSLTSGSETQYF
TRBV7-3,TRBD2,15,CASSLFSGSTGELFF
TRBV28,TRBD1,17,CASSSFSTGTGNTEAFF
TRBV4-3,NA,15,CASSPSGSNTGELFF
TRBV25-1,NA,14,CASSGTTEGNTIYF
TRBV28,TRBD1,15,CASSLSQGPSYGYTF
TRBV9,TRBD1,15,CASSLTGGTGNTIYF
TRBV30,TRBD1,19,CAWTSGTGARLLVNQPQHF
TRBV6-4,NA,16,CASSPYQGSGANVLTF
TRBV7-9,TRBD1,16,CASSLEAGGSGNTIYF
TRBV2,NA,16,CASMSSGLLAKNIQYF
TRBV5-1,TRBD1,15,CASSSLGQGKTEAFF
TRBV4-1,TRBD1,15,CASSQSYRGDDTQYF
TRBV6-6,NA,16,CASSYSRDSRTGELFF
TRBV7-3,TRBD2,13,CASSFGGSGEQFF
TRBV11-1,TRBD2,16,CASSPKKGTRYNEQFF
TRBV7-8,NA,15,CASSWKRLLPYEQYF
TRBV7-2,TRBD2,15,CASSYGLAGRETQYF